This T cell receptor (beta chain) was sequenced in a study of T cells in localized non-small cell lung cancer. Overall study results and limits: In the blood, greater T cell density corresponded to longer overall survival. Clonality peaked in uninvolved adjacent lung rather than tumor. Sequencing was restricted to one tumor region; therefore, heterogeneity remains possible. Within adjacent lung there appeared a median around 57 of the top 100 tumor clones.

The CDR3 runs to 12 residues. V was clipped by 10 bases and J by 11 bases, with 20 bases between them. The germline CDR1 and CDR2 sequences are MNHGY and SAAAGT. Worth noting for this clone: The antigen is unknown.

Data came from immunoSEQ multiplex PCR; TCRdb stores just in-frame clones and leaves some out. There are over 2,000 clones in the sample; just under 25% occur only once, and around 15% lies in the top ten. The gene calls are TRBV6-8 and TRBJ1-1; D possibly corresponds to TRBD1 (5 bases). The material was lung tumor tissue, obtained before any cancer treatment. The source of this sequence is a female donor at least 60 years old with stage I lung adenocarcinoma. CDR3 in DNA: TGTGCCAATGGGGGGGAGGGCGCGGGGGCTTTCTTT. It yields the protein CANGGEGAGAFF.